Listed here is a single TCR beta chain. Its specificity is unknown. The germline CDR1 and CDR2 sequences are SGHAT and FQNNGV. The CDR3 spans 16 residues. V gave up 0 bases and J gave up 3 bases, with 11 bases separating them. The data are from a study of cytomegalovirus exposure and HLA in healthy donors. Turning to the study itself: Earlier, 110 million or so unique TCR beta sequences were recovered from roughly 180 million T cells by an analysis. Study-wide results and limits: The authors later found TCR association rates varying by HLA locus, with DRB1 most and HLA-C fewest. The availability of immune exposure information extended only to CMV serostatus.

13 Jbeta primers and 60 Vbeta primers were used for the PCR. Authors' analysis steps: Roughly 11 million shared chains were among the approximately 82 million unique TCR beta chains that a later analysis counted. Only in-frame clones appear in the TCRdb table, and some are missing; sequencing was by immunoSEQ multiplex PCR. V, J and clone size were drawn from that table, and D and trimming were deduced from the DNA. The sample contains more than 85,000 clones, around four fifths of which appear only once. The sequence derives from a woman in her 40s in good health and CMV-seropositive. The sample consisted of PBMCs. The chain recombines TRBV11-2 with TRBJ2-2; a weak D match, TRBD1 (6 bases). Here the CDR3 reads CASSLDADSYTGELFF. The DNA of the CDR3 is TGTGCCAGCAGCTTAGATGCGGACAGCTACACCGGGGAGCTGTTTTTT.